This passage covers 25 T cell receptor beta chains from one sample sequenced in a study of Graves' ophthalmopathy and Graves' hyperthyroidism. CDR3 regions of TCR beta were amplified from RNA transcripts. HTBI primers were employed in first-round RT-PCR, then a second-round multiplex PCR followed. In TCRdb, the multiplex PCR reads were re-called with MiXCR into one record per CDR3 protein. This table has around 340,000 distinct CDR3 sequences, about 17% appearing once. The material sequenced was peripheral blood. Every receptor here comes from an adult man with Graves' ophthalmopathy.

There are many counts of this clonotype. CDR3 sequence (DNA): TGTGCCAGCAGCTTAGTCCAGACCACTAACTATGGCTACACCTTC. Protein: CASSLVQTTNYGYTF. The chain employs TRBV11-2 and TRBJ1-2, with D hard to call. Trimming shortened V by 1 base and J by 0 bases, and 9 bases separated the two germline ends. There are 15 residues in the CDR3. Germline CDR1 SGHAT, CDR2 FQNNGV.

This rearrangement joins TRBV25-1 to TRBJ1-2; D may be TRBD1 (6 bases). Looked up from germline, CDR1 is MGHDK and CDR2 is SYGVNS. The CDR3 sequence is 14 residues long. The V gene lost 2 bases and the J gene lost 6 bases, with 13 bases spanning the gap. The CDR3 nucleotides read TGTGCCAGCAGTGAACGGGGACAAGACGATGGCTACACCTTC. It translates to CASSERGQDDGYTF.

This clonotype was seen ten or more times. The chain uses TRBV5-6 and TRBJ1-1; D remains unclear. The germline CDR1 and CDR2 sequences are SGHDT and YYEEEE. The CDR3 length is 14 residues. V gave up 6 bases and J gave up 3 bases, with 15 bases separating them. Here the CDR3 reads CASTPGLFDTEAFF. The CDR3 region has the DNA TGTGCCAGCACCCCCGGGCTTTTTGACACTGAAGCTTTCTTT.

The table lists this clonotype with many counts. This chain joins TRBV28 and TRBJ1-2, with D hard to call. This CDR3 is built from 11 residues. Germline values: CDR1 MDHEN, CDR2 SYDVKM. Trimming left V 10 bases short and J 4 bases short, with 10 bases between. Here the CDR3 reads CATGYFYGYTF. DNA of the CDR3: TGTGCCACCGGATACTTCTATGGCTACACCTTC.

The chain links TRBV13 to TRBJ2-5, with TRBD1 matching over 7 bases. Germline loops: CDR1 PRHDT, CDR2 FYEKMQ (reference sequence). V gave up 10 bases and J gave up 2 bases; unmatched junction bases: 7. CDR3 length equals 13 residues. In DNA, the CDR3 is TGTGCCAACTCCCGGGACAGACAAGAGACCCAGTACTTC. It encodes CANSRDRQETQYF. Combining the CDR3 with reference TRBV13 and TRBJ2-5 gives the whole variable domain AAGVIQSPRHLIKEKRETATLKCYPIPRHDTVYWYQQGPGQDPQFLISFYEKMQSDKGSIPDRFSAQQFSDYHSELNMSSLELGDSALYFCANSRDRQETQYFGPGTRLLVL.

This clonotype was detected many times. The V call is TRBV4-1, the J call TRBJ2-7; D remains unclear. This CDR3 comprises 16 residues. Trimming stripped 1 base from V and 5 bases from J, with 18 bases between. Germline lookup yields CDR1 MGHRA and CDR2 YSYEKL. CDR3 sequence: CASSQVFPAGLHEQYF. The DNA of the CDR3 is TGCGCCAGCAGCCAAGTGTTTCCAGCAGGTCTCCACGAGCAGTACTTC.

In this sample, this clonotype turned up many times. CDR3 DNA: TGTGCCTGGAGTGTGCAGGGGGCGGCTGGCTACACCTTC. Its protein product is CAWSVQGAAGYTF. The chain uses TRBV30 and TRBJ1-2; TRBD1 matches 8 bases. This CDR3 spans 13 amino acids. The germline CDR1 and CDR2 sequences are GTSNPN and SVGIG (reference sequence). Trimming removed 0 bases from V and 7 bases from J; junction bases left unmatched: 4.

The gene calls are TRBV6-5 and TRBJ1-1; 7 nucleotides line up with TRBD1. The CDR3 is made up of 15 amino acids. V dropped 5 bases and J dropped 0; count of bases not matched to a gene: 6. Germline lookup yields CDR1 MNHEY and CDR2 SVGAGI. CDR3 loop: CASSPAGTVNTEAFF. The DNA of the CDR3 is TGTGCCAGCAGTCCGGCCGGGACAGTGAACACTGAAGCTTTCTTT.

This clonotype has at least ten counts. CDR3 nucleotide sequence: TGTGCCAGCAGTTTCGGCAATCTCTACGAGCAGTACTTC. It codes for CASSFGNLYEQYF. V usage is TRBV28 and J usage is TRBJ2-7; no definite D call. This CDR3 has 13 amino acids. In germline, CDR1 is MDHEN, CDR2 SYDVKM. Between the trimmed V and J ends, which lost 3 bases and 3 bases, there was a span of 9 bases.

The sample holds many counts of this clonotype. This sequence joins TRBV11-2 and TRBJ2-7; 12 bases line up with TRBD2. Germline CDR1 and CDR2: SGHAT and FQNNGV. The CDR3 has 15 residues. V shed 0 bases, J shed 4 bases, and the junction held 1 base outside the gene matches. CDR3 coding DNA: TGTGCCAGCAGCTTAGATCTAGCGGGAGGGTACGAGCAGTACTTC. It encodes CASSLDLAGGYEQYF. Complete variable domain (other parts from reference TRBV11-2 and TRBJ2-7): EAGVAQSPRYKIIEKRQSVAFWCNPISGHATLYWYQQILGQGPKLLIQFQNNGVVDDSQLPKDRFSAERLKGVDSTLKIQPAKLEDSAVYLCASSLDLAGGYEQYFGPGTRLTVT.

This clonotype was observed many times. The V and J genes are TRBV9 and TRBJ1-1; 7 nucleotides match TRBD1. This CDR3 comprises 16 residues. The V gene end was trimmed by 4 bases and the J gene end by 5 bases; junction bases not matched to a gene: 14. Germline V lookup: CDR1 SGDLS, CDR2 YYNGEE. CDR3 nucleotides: TGTGCCAGCAGCAGCGGTCCAGGGGGGGCAGGGACTGAAGCTTTCTTT. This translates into CASSSGPGGAGTEAFF.

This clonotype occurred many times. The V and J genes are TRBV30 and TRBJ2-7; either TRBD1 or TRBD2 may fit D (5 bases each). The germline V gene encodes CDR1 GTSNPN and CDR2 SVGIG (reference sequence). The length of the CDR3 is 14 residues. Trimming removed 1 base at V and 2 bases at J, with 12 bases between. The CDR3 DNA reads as TGTGCCTGGAGTGATGGGACGGGGACCTACGAGCAGTACTTC. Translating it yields CAWSDGTGTYEQYF.

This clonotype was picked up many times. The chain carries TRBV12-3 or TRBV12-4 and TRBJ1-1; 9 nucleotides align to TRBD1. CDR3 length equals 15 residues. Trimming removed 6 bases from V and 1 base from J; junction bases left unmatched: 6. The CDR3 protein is CASRQGAIPNTEAFF. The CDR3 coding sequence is TGTGCCAGCAGACAGGGGGCTATCCCGAACACTGAAGCTTTCTTT.

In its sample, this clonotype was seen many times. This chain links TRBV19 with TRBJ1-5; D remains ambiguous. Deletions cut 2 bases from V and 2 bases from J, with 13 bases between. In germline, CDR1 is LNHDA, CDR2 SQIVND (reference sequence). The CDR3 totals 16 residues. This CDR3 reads CASSILPPAGNQPQHF. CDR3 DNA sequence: TGTGCCAGTAGTATACTCCCCCCGGCGGGCAATCAGCCCCAGCATTTT.

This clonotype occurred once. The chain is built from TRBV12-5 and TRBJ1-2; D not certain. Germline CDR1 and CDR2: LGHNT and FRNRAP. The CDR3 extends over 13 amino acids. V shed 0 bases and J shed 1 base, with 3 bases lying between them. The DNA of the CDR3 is TGTGCTAGTGGTTTGGTAGATAACTATGGCTACACCTTC. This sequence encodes CASGLVDNYGYTF.

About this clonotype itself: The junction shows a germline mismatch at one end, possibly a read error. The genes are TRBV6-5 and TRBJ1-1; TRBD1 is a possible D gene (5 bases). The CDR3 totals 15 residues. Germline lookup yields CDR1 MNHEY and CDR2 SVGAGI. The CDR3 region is CASSLGRQGATEAYF. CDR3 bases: TGTGCCAGCAGTTTGGGGCGCCAAGGTGCCACTGAAGCTTACTTT.

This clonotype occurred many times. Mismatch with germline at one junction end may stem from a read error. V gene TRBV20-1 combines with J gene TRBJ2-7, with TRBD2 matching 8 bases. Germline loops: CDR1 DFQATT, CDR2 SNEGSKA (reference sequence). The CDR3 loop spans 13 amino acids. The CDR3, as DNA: TGTAGTGCTAGGTTGGGACTAGTCTACGAGCAGTACTTC. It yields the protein CSARLGLVYEQYF.

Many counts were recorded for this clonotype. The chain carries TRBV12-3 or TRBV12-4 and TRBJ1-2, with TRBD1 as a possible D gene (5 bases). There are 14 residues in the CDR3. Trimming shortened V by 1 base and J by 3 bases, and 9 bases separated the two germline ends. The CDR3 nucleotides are TGTGCCAGCAGTTTAGTAGGGGCGGACTATGGCTACACCTTC. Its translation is CASSLVGADYGYTF.

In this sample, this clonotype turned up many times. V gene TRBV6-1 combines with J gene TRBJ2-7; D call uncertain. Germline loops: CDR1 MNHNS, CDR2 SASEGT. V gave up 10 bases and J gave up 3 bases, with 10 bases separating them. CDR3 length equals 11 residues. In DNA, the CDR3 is TGTGCCACCAATCAGTTCTACGAGCAGTACTTC. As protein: CATNQFYEQYF.

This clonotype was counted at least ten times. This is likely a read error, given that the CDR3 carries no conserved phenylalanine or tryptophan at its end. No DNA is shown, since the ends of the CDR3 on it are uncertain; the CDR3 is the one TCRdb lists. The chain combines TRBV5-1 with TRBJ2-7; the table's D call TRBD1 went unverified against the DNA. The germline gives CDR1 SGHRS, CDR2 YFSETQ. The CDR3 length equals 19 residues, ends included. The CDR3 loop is CASSFLPTGRFDIRAFGLI.

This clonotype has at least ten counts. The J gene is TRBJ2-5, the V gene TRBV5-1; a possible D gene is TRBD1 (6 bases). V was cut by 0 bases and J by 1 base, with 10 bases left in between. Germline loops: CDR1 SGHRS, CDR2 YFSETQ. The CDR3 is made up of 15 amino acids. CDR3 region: CASSLGQAIQETQYF. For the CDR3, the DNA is TGCGCCAGCAGCTTGGGACAGGCCATCCAAGAGACCCAGTACTTC.

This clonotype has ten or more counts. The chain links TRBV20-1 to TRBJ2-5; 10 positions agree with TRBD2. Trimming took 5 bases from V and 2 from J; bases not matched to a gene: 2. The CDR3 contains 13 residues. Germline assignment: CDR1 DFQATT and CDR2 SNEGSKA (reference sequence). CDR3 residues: CSALLAGQETQYF. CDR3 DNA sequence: TGCAGTGCTCTACTAGCGGGACAAGAGACCCAGTACTTC.

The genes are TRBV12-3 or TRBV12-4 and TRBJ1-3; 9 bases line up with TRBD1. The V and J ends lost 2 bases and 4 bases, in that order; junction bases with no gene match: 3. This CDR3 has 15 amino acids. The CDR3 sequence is CASSLPGQGGNTIYF. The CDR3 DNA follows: TGTGCCAGCAGTTTACCGGGACAGGGCGGAAACACCATATATTTT.

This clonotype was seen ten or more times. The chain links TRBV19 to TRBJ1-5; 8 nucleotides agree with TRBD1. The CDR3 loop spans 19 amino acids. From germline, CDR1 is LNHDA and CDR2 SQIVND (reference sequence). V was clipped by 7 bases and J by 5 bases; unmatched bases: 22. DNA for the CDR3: TGTGCCAGTACCATCGGTCTGGACAGGGACCCTGGAGGGCATCAGCCCCAGCATTTT. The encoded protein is CASTIGLDRDPGGHQPQHF.

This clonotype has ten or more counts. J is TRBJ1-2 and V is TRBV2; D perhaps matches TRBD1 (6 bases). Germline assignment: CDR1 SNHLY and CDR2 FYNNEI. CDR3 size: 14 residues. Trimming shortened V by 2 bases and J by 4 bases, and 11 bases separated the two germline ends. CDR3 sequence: CASSETTGFYGYTF. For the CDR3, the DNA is TGTGCCAGCAGTGAAACCACAGGGTTCTATGGCTACACCTTC.